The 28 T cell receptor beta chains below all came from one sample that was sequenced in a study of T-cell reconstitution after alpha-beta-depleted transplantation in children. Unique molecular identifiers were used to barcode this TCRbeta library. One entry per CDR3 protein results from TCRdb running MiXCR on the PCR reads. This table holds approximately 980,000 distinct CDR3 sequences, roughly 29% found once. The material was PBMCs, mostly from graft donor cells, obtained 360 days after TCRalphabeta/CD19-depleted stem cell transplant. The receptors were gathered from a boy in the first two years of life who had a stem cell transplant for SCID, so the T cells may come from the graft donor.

The CDR3 DNA reads as TGTGCCAGTAGTATAGAGGGACAGGGGGCGTACAATGAGCAGTTCTTC. This translates into CASSIEGQGAYNEQFF. The rearrangement links TRBV19 to TRBJ2-1, with 12 bases identical to TRBD1. V lost 0 bases to trimming and J lost 4 bases; unmatched junction nucleotides: 1. The CDR3 is 16 residues long. Looked up from germline, CDR1 is LNHDA and CDR2 is SQIVND (reference sequence). The variable domain in full, with the rest retrieved from reference TRBV19 and TRBJ2-1, is DGGITQSPKYLFRKEGQNVTLSCEQNLNHDAMYWYRQDPGQGLRLIYYSQIVNDFQKGDIAEGYSVSREKKESFPLTVTSAQKNPTAFYLCASSIEGQGAYNEQFFGPGTRLTVL.

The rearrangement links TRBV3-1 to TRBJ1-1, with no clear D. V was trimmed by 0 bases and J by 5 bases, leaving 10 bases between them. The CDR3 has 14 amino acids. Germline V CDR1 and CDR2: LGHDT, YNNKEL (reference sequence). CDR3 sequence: CASSQDFGFTEAFF. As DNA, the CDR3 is TGTGCCAGCAGCCAAGATTTTGGGTTTACTGAAGCTTTCTTT.

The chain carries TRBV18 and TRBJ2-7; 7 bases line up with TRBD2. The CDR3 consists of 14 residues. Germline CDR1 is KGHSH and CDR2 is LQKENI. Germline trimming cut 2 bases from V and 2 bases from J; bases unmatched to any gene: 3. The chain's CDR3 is CASSPVGGTYEQYF. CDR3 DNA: TGTGCCAGCTCACCAGTGGGGGGGACCTACGAGCAGTACTTC.

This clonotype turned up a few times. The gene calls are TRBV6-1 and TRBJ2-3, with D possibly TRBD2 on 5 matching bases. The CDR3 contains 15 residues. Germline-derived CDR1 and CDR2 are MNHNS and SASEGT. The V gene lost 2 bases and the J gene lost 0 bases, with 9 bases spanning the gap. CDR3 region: CASSETRTSTDTQYF. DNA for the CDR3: TGTGCCAGCAGTGAAACTAGAACTAGCACAGATACGCAGTATTTT.

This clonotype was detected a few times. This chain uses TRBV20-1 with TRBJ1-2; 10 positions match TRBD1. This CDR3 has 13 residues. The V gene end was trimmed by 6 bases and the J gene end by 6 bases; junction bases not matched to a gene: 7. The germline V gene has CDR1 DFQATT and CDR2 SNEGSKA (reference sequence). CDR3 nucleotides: TGCAGTGCCAGCCGGGGGACAGGGGATGGCTACACCTTC. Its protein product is CSASRGTGDGYTF.

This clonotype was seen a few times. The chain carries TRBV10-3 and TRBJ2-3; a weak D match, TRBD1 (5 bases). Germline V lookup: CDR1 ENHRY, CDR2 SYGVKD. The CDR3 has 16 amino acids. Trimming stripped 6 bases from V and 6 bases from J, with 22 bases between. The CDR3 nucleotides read TGTGCCATCAGCCAGACGAAGCCAGGTGGACACGATACGCAGTATTTT. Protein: CAISQTKPGGHDTQYF.

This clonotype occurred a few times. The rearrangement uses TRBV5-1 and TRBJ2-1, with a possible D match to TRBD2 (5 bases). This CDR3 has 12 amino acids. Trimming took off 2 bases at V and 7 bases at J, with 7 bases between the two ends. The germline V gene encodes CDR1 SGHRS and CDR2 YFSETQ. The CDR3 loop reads CASSFGLNEQFF. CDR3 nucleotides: TGCGCCAGCAGCTTCGGACTTAATGAGCAGTTCTTC. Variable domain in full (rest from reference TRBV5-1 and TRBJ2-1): KAGVTQTPRYLIKTRGQQVTLSCSPISGHRSVSWYQQTPGQGLQFLFEYFSETQRNKGNFPGRFSGRQFSNSRSEMNVSTLELGDSALYLCASSFGLNEQFFGPGTRLTVL.

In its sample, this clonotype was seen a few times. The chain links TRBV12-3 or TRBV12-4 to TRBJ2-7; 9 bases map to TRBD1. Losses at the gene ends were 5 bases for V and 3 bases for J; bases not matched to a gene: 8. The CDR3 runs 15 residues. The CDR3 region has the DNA TGTGCCAGCAGTGACCCGGGACAGGGAGACTACGAGCAGTACTTC. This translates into CASSDPGQGDYEQYF.

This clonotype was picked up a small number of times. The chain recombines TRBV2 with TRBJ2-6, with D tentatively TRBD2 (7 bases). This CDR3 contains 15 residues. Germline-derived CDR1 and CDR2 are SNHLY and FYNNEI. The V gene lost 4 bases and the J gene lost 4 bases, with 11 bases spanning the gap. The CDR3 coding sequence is TGTGCCAGCAGTGCAACGGGGGGCGGGGCCAACGTCCTGACTTTC. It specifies CASSATGGGANVLTF.

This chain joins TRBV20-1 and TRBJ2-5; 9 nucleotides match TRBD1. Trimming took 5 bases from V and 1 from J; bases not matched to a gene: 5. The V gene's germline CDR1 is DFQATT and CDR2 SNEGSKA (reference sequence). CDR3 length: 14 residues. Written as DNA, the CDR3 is TGCAGTGCTGACCGGGACAGGGCCCAAGAGACCCAGTACTTC. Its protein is CSADRDRAQETQYF.

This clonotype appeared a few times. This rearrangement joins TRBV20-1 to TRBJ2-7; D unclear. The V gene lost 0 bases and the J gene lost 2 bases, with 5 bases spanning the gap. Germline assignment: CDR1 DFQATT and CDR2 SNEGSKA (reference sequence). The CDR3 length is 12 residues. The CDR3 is CSARDPPYEQYF. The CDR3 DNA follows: TGCAGTGCTAGAGACCCACCCTACGAGCAGTACTTC.

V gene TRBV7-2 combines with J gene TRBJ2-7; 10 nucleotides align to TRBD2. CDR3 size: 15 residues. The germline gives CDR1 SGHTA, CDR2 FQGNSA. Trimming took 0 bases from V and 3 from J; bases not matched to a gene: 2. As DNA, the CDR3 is TGTGCCAGCAGCTTAGCGAGGACTAGCGGCTACGAGCAGTACTTC. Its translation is CASSLARTSGYEQYF.

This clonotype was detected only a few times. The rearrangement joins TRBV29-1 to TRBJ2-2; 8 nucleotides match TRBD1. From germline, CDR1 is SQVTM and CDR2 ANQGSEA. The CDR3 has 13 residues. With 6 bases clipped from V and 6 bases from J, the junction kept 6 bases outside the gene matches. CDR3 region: CSVTRTGSGELFF. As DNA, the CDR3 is TGCAGCGTAACCCGGACAGGGTCCGGGGAGCTGTTTTTT.

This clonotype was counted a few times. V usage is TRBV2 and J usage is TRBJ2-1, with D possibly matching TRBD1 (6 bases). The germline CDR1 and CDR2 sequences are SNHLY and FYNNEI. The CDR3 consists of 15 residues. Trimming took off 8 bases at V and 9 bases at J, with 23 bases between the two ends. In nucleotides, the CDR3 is TGTGCCAGCTCCCTTAAGTCAGGGGCCCACCGTGAGCAGTTCTTC. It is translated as CASSLKSGAHREQFF. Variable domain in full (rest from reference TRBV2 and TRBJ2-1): EPEVTQTPSHQVTQMGQEVILRCVPISNHLYFYWYRQILGQKVEFLVSFYNNEISEKSEIFDDQFSVERPDGSNFTLKIRSTKLEDSAMYFCASSLKSGAHREQFFGPGTRLTVL.

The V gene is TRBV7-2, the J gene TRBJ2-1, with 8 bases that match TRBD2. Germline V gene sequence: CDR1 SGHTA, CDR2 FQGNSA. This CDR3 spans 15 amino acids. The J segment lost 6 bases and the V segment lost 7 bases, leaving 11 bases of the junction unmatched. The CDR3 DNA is TGTGCCAGCACCACCTCGGGGGGGCCTACCAATGAGCAGTTCTTC. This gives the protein CASTTSGGPTNEQFF.

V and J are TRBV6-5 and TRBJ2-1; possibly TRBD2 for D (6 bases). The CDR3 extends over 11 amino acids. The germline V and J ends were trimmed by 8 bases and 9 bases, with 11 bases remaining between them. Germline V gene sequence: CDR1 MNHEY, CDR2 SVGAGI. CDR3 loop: CASGRGGEQFF. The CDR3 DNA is TGTGCCAGCGGACGGGGAGGTGAGCAGTTCTTC.

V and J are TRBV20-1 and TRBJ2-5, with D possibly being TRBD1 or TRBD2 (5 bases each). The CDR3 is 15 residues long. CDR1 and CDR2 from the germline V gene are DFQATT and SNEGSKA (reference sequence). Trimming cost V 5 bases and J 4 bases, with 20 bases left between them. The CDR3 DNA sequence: TGCAGTGCTGACACTCTCGAGGGGTTCGGAGAGACCCAGTACTTC. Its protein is CSADTLEGFGETQYF.

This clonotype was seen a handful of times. This CDR3 is CASSPQASGGSTPAYNEQFF. The CDR3 nucleotides are TGTGCCAGCTCACCTCAGGCTAGCGGGGGGTCCACCCCTGCTTACAATGAGCAGTTCTTC. J is TRBJ2-1 and V is TRBV18, with TRBD2 matching 11 bases. This CDR3 is built from 20 residues. Germline-derived CDR1 and CDR2 are KGHSH and LQKENI. With V trimmed by 3 bases and J by 4 bases, 17 bases remained unmatched.

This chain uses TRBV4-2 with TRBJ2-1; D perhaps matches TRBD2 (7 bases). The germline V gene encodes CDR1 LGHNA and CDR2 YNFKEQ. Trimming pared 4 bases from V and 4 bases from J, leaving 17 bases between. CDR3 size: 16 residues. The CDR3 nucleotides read TGTGCCAGCAGCCTCAGCCGGGGGGCCCGATACAATGAGCAGTTCTTC. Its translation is CASSLSRGARYNEQFF.

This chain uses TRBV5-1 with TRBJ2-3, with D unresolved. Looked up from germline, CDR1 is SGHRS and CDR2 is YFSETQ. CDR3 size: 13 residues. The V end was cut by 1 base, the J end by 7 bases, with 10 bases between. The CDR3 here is CASSLSAVNTQYF. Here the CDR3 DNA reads TGCGCCAGCAGCTTGTCGGCAGTCAATACGCAGTATTTT.

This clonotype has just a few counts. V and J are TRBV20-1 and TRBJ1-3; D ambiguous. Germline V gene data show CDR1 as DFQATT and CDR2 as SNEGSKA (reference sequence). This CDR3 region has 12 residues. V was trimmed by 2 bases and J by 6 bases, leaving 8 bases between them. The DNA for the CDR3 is TGCAGTGCTAGATATGTGGAAAACACCATATATTTT. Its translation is CSARYVENTIYF.

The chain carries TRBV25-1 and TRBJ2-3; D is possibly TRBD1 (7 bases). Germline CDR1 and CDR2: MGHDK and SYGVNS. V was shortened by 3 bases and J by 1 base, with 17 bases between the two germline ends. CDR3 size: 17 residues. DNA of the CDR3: TGTGCCAGCAGTGAGGTCAGGGGGGAATCCCGCACAGATACGCAGTATTTT. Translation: CASSEVRGESRTDTQYF.

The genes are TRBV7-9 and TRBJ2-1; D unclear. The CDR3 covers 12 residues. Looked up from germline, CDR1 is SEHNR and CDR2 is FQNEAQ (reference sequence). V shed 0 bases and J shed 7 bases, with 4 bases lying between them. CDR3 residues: CASSLAINEQFF. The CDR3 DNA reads TGTGCCAGCAGCTTAGCTATAAATGAGCAGTTCTTC. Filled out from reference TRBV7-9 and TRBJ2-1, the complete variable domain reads DTGVSQNPRHKITKRGQNVTFRCDPISEHNRLYWYRQTLGQGPEFLTYFQNEAQLEKSRLLSDRFSAERPKGSFSTLEIQRTEQGDSAMYLCASSLAINEQFFGPGTRLTVL.

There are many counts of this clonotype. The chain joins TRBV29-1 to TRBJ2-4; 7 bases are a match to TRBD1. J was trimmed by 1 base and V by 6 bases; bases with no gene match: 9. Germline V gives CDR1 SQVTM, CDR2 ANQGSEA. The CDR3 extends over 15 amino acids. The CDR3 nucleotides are TGCAGCGTCTACAGGGGTGGATCGGCCAAAAACATTCAGTACTTC. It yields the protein CSVYRGGSAKNIQYF.

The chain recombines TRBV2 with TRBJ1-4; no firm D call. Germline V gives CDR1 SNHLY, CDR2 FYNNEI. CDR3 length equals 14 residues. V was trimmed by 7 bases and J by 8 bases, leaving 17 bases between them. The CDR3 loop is CASTTMSRREKLFF. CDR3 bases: TGTGCCAGCACCACTATGAGCCGGAGGGAAAAACTGTTTTTT.

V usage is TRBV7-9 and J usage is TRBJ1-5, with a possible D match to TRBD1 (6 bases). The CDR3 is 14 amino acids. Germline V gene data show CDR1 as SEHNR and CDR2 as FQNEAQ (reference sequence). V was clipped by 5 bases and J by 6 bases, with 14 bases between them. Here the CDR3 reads CASSHDRRGQPQHF. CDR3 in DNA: TGTGCCAGCAGCCACGACAGGAGAGGTCAGCCCCAGCATTTT.

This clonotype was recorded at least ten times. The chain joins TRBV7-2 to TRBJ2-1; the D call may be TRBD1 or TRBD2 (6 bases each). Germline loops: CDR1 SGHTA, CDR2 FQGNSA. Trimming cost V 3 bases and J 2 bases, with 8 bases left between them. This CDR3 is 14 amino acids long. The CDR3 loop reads CASSFGGAYNEQFF. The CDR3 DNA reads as TGTGCCAGCAGCTTCGGGGGCGCCTACAATGAGCAGTTCTTC. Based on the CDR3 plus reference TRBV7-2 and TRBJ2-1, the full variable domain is GAGVSQSPSNKVTEKGKDVELRCDPISGHTALYWYRQSLGQGLEFLIYFQGNSAPDKSGLPSDRFSAERTGGSVSTLTIQRTQQEDSAVYLCASSFGGAYNEQFFGPGTRLTVL.

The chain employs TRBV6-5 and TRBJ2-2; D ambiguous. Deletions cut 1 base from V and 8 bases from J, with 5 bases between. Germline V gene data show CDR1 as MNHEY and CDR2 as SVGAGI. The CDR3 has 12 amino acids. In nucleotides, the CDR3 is TGTGCCAGCAGTTACTTAGTAGGGGAGCTGTTTTTT. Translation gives CASSYLVGELFF.